One and the same sample provided the 5 T cell receptor beta chains below, sequenced in a study of blood T cell repertoires in COVID-19. Assay: immunoSEQ multiplex PCR; the TCRdb copy retains only in-frame clones and omits some. The sample yields under 150,000 clones, 85% to 90% seen once. Sequenced sample: peripheral blood. These receptors were obtained from a man between 65 and 85 years old with active COVID-19.

The count of this clone is one. The chain combines TRBV7-9 with TRBJ2-2, with 7 bases identical to TRBD1. V was clipped by 5 bases and J by 6 bases; unmatched bases: 12. This CDR3 region has 16 residues. Germline-derived CDR1 and CDR2 are SEHNR and FQNEAQ (reference sequence). The CDR3 reads CASSPSPIQGAGELFF. The CDR3, as DNA: TGTGCCAGCAGCCCTAGTCCCATTCAGGGGGCCGGGGAGCTGTTTTTT.

The chain employs TRBV19 and TRBJ1-1; possibly TRBD1 for D (5 bases). The ends were cut back, 6 bases at V and 1 base at J, with 9 bases in the middle. Germline CDR1 reads LNHDA; CDR2 reads SQIVND (reference sequence). CDR3 length equals 13 residues. The CDR3: CASSLQENTEAFF. CDR3 bases: TGTGCCAGTAGCCTACAGGAGAACACTGAAGCTTTCTTT.

The chain carries TRBV29-1 and TRBJ2-7; 9 nucleotides line up with TRBD1. V was pared by 4 bases and J by 3 bases, with 4 bases of the junction left unmatched. This CDR3 comprises 13 residues. Germline CDR1 and CDR2: SQVTM and ANQGSEA. CDR3 region: CSVVSDRGYEQYF. CDR3 in DNA: TGCAGCGTTGTCTCGGACAGGGGCTACGAGCAGTACTTC.

V and J are TRBV27 and TRBJ2-7; tentative D call: TRBD2 (6 bases). The V gene lost 0 bases and the J gene lost 2 bases, with 11 bases spanning the gap. Per the germline V gene, CDR1 is MNHEY and CDR2 is SMNVEV (reference sequence). This CDR3 region has 15 residues. For the CDR3, the DNA is TGTGCCAGCAGTTTATCGGGGGGACCTACCTACGAGCAGTACTTC. It codes for CASSLSGGPTYEQYF.

CDR3 region: CASSVRERRDQPQHF. Written as DNA, the CDR3 is TGCGCCAGCAGTGTGAGGGAGAGGAGGGATCAGCCCCAGCATTTT. V is TRBV10-1 and J is TRBJ1-5; D remains unclear. Germline V gives CDR1 WNHNN, CDR2 SYGVQD (reference sequence). V gave up 4 bases and J gave up 5 bases, with 15 bases separating them. CDR3 length equals 15 residues.